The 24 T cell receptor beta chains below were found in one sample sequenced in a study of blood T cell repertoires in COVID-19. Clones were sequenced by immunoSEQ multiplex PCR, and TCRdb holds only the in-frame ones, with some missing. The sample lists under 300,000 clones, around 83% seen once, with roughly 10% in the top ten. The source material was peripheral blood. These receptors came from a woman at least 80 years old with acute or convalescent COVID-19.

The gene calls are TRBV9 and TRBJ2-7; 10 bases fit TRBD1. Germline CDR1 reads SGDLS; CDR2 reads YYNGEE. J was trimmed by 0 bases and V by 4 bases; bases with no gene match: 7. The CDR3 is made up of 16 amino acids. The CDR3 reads CASSSTGTGDSYEQYF. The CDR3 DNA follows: TGTGCCAGCAGCTCCACCGGGACAGGGGACTCCTACGAGCAGTACTTC. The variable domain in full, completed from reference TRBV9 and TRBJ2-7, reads DSGVTQTPKHLITATGQRVTLRCSPRSGDLSVYWYQQSLDQGLQFLIQYYNGEERAKGNILERFSAQQFPDLHSELNLSSLELGDSALYFCASSSTGTGDSYEQYFGPGTRLTVT.

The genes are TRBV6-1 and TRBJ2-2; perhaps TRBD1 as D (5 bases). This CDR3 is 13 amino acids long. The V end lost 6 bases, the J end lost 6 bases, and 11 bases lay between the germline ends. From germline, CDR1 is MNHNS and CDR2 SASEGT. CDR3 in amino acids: CASRSRDSGELFF. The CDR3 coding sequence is TGTGCCAGCAGATCCAGGGATTCCGGGGAGCTGTTTTTT.

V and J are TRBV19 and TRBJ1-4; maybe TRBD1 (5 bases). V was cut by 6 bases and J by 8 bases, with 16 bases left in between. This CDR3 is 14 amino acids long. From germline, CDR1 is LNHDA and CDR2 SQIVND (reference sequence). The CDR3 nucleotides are TGTGCCAGTAGCTCAACGCAGGGTTACGAAAAACTGTTTTTT. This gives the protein CASSSTQGYEKLFF.

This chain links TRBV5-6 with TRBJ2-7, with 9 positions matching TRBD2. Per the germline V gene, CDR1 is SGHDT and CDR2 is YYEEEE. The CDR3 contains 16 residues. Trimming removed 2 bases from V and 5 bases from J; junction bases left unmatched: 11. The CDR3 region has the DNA TGTGCCAGCAGCTTCGCTCTGCGGGGGGGGATCAACGAGCAGTACTTC. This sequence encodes CASSFALRGGINEQYF. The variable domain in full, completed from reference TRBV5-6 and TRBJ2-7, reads DAGVTQSPTHLIKTRGQQVTLRCSPKSGHDTVSWYQQALGQGPQFIFQYYEEEERQRGNFPDRFSGHQFPNYSSELNVNALLLGDSALYLCASSFALRGGINEQYFGPGTRLTVT.

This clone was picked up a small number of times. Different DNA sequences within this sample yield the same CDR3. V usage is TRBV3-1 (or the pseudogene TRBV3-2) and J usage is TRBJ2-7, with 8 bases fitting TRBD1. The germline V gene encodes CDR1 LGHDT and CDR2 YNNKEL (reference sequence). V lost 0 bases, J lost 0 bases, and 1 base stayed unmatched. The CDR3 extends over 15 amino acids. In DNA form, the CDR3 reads TGTGCCAGCAGCCAAGACAGGGGGCCCTCCTACGAGCAGTACTTC. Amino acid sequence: CASSQDRGPSYEQYF.

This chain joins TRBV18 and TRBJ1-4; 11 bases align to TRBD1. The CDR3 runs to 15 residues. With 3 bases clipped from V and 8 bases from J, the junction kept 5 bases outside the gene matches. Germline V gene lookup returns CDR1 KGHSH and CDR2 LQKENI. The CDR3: CASSPGQGAWEKLFF. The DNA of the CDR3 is TGTGCCAGCTCACCTGGACAGGGGGCCTGGGAAAAACTGTTTTTT.

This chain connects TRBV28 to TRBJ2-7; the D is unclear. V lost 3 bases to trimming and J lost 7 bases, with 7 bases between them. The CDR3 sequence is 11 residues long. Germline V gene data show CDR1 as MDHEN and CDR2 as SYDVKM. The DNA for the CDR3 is TGTGCCAGCAGTTTTGCCCGGGAGCAGTACTTC. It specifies CASSFAREQYF.

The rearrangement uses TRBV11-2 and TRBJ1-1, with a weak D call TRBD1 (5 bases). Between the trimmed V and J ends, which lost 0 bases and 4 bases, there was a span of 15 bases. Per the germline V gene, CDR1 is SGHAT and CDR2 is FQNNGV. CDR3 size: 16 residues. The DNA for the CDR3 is TGTGCCAGCAGCTTAGATTCCGGGGCGCGGGGCACTGAAGCTTTCTTT. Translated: CASSLDSGARGTEAFF.

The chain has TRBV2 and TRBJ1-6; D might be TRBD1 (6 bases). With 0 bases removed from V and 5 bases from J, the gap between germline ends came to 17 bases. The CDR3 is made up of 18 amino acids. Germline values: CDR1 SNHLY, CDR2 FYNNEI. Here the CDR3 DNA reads TGTGCCAGCAGTGAAGCCCCCCCAGGGGCTCTCAATAATTCACCCCTCCACTTT. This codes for CASSEAPPGALNNSPLHF.

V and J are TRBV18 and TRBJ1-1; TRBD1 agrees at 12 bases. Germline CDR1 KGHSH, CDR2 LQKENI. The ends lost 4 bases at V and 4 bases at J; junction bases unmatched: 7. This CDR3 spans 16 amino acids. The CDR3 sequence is CASSQGQGARGTEAFF. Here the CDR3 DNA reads TGTGCCAGCTCACAGGGACAGGGGGCTCGTGGCACTGAAGCTTTCTTT.

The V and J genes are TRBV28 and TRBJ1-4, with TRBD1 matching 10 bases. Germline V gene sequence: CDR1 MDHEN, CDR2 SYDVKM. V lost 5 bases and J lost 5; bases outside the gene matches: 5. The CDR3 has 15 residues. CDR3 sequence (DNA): TGTGCCAGCAGTCTCCGGACAGGGGGGAATGAAAAACTGTTTTTT. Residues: CASSLRTGGNEKLFF.

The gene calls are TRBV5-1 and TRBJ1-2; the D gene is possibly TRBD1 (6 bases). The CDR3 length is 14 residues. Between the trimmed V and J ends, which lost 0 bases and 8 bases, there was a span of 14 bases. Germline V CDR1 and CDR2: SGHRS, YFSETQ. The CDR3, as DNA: TGCGCCAGCAGCTTGGCAGGGACGGGGGGCGGCTACACCTTC. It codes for CASSLAGTGGGYTF.

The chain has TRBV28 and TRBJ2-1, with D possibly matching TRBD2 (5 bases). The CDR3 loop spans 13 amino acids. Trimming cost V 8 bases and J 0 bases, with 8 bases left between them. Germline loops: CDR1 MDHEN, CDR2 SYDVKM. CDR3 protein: CASGGLSYNEQFF. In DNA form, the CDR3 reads TGTGCCAGCGGAGGTCTCTCCTACAATGAGCAGTTCTTC. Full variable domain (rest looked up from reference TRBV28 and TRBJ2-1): DVKVTQSSRYLVKRTGEKVFLECVQDMDHENMFWYRQDPGLGLRLIYFSYDVKMKEKGDIPEGYSVSREKKERFSLILESASTNQTSMYLCASGGLSYNEQFFGPGTRLTVL.

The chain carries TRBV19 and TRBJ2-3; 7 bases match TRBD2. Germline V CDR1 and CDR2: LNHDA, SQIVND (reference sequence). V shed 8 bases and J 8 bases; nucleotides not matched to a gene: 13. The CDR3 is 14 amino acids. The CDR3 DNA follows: TGTGCCAGTGGCGAGCGGGGAGTTTTTGTTACGCAGTATTTT. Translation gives CASGERGVFVTQYF.

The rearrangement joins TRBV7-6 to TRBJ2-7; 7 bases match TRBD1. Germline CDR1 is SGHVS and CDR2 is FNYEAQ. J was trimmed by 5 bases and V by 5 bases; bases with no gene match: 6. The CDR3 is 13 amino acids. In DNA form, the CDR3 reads TGTGCCAGCAGCGTTGACAGGGACCACGAGCAGTACTTC. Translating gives CASSVDRDHEQYF.

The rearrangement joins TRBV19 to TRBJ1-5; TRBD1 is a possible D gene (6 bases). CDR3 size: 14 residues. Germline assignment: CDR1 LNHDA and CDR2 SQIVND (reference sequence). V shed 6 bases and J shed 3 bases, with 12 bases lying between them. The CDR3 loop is CASSLGQINQPQHF. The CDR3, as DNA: TGTGCCAGTAGCCTAGGACAGATCAATCAGCCCCAGCATTTT. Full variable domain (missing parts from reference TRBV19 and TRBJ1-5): DGGITQSPKYLFRKEGQNVTLSCEQNLNHDAMYWYRQDPGQGLRLIYYSQIVNDFQKGDIAEGYSVSREKKESFPLTVTSAQKNPTAFYLCASSLGQINQPQHFGDGTRLSIL.

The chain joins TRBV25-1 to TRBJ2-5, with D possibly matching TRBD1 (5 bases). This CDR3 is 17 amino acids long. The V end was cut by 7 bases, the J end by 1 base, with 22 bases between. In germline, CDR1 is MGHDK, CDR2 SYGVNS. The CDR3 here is CASNHRPTEGPQETQYF. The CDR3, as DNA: TGTGCCAGCAACCACCGCCCGACAGAAGGTCCCCAAGAGACCCAGTACTTC. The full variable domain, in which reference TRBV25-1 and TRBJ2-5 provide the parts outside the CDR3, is EADIYQTPRYLVIGTGKKITLECSQTMGHDKMYWYQQDPGMELHLIHYSYGVNSTEKGDLSSESTVSRIRTEHFPLTLESARPSHTSQYLCASNHRPTEGPQETQYFGPGTRLLVL.

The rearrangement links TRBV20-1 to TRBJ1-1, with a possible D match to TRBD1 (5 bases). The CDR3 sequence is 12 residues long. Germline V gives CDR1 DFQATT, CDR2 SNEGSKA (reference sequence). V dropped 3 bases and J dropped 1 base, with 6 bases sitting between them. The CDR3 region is CSASRGNTEAFF. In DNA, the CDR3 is TGCAGTGCTAGTAGGGGGAACACTGAAGCTTTCTTT.

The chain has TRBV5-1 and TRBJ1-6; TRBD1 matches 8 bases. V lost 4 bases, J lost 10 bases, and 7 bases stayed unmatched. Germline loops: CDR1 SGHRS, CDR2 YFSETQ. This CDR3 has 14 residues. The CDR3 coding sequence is TGCGCCAGCAGCCTGGACAGGGATACATCACCCCTCCACTTT. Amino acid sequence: CASSLDRDTSPLHF.

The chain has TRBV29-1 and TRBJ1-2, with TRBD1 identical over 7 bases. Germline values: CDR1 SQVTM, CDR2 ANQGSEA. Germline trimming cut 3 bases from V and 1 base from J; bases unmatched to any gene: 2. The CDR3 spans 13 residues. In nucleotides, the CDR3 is TGCAGCGTTGAGGGACAGAGTAACTATGGCTACACCTTC. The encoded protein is CSVEGQSNYGYTF.

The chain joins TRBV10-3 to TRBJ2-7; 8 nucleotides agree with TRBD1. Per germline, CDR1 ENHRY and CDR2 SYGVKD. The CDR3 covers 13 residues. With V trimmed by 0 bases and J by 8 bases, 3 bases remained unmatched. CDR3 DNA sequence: TGTGCCATCAGTGAGTCGGGCAGGGGGCAGCAGTACTTC. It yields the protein CAISESGRGQQYF.

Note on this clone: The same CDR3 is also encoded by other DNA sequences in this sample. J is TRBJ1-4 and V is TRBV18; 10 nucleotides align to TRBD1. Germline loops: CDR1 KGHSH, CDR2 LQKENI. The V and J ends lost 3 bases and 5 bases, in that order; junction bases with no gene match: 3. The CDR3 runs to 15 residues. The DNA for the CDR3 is TGTGCCAGCTCACCCCCGGGACAGGGGAATGAAAAACTGTTTTTT. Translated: CASSPPGQGNEKLFF.

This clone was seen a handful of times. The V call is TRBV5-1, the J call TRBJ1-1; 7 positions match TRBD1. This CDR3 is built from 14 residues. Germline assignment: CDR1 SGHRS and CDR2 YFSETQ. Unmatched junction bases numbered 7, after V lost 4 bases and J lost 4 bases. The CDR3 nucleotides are TGCGCCAGCAGCGGAGGGGGACAGAGCACTGAAGCTTTCTTT. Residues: CASSGGGQSTEAFF.

This chain's CDR3 is CAISESPGHQAYF. In DNA form, the CDR3 reads TGTGCCATCAGTGAGTCTCCGGGACACCAAGCGTACTTC. The chain recombines TRBV10-3 with TRBJ2-7; D is perhaps TRBD1 (6 bases). The CDR3 spans 13 residues. Trimming shortened V by 0 bases and J by 12 bases, and 15 bases separated the two germline ends. Looked up from germline, CDR1 is ENHRY and CDR2 is SYGVKD.